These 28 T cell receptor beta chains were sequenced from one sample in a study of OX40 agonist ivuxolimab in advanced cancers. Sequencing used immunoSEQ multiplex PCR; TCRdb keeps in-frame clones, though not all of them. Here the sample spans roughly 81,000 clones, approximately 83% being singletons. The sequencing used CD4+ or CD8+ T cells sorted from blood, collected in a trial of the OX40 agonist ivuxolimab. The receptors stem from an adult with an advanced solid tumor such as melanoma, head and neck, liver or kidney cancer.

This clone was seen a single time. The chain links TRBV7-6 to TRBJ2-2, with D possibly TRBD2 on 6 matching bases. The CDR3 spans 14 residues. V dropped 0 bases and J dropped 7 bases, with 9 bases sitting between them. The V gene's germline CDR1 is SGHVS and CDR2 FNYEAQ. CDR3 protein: CASSLAIGGGELFF. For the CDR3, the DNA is TGTGCCAGCAGCTTAGCGATCGGGGGCGGGGAGCTGTTTTTT.

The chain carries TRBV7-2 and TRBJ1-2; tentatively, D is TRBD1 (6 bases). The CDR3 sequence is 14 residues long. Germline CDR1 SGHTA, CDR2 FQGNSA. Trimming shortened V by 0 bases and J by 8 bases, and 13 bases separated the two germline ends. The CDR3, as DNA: TGTGCCAGCAGCTTAGCAGGGGGGGCCTACGGCTACACCTTC. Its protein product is CASSLAGGAYGYTF.

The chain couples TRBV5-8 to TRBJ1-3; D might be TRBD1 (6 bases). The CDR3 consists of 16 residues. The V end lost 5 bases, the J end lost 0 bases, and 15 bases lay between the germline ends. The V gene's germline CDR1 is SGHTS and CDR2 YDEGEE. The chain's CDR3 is CASSRGRGFSGNTIYF. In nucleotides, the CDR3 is TGTGCCAGCAGTCGAGGCAGGGGTTTCTCTGGAAACACCATATATTTT. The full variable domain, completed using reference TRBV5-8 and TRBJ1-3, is EAGVTQSPTHLIKTRGQQATLRCSPISGHTSVYWYQQALGLGLQFLLWYDEGEERNRGNFPPRFSGRQFPNYSSELNVNALELEDSALYLCASSRGRGFSGNTIYFGEGSWLTVV.

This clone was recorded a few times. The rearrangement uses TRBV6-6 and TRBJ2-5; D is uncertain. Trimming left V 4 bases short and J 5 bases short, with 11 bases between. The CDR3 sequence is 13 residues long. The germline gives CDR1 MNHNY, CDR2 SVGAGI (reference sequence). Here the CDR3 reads CASSSVSAETQYF. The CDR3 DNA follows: TGTGCCAGCAGTTCGGTTTCAGCCGAGACCCAGTACTTC.

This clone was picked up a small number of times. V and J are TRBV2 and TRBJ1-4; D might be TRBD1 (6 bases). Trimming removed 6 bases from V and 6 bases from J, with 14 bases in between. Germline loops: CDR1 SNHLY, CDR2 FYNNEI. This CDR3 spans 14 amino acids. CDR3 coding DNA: TGTGCCAGCAGCTGGACAGAAGCGGATGAAAAACTGTTTTTT. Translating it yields CASSWTEADEKLFF.

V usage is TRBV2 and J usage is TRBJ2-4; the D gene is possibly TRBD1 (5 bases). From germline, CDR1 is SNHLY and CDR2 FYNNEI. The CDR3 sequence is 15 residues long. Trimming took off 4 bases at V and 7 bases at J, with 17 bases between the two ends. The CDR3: CASSGDPPQGNIQYF. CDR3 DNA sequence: TGTGCCAGCAGTGGTGATCCCCCGCAGGGTAACATTCAGTACTTC.

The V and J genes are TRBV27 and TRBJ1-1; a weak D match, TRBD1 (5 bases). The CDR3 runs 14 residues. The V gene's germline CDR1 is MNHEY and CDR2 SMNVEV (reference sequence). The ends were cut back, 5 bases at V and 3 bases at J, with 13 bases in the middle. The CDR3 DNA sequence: TGTGCCAGCAGTCCGACGGGGACGGACACTGAAGCTTTCTTT. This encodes CASSPTGTDTEAFF.

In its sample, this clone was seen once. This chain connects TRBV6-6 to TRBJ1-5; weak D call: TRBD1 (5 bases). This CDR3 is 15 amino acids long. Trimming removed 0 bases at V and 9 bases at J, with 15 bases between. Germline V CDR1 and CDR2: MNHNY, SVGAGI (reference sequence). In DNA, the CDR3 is TGTGCCAGCAGTTACTCGTCCGGGACTGAGGCGCCCCAGCATTTT. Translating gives CASSYSSGTEAPQHF.

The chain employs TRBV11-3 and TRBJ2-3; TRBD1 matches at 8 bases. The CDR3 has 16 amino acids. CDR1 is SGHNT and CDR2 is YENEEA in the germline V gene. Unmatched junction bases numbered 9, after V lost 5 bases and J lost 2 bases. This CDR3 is CASSKRTGLATDTQYF. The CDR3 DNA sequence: TGTGCCAGCAGCAAACGGACAGGGTTAGCCACAGATACGCAGTATTTT.

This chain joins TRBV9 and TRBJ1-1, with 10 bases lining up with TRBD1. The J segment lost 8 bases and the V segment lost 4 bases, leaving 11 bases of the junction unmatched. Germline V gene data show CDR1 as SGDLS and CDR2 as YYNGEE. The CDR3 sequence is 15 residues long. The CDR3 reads CASSPRQGASVEAFF. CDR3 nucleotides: TGTGCCAGCAGCCCAAGACAGGGGGCGTCTGTCGAAGCTTTCTTT.

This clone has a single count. CDR3 in DNA: TGTGCCAGCACCCCCAGGGGTATGGGGGGGCTCGAGCAGTACTTC. This encodes CASTPRGMGGLEQYF. The J gene is TRBJ2-7, the V gene TRBV5-6; possible D gene TRBD2, 7 bases. Trimming pared 6 bases from V and 6 bases from J, leaving 22 bases between. The CDR3 length is 15 residues. CDR1 SGHDT and CDR2 YYEEEE come from the germline V gene.

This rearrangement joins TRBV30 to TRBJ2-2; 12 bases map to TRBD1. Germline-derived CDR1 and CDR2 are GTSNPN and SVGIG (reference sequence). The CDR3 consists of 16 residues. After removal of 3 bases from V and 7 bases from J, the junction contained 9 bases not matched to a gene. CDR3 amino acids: CAWSAPGQGAHGELFF. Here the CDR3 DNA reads TGTGCCTGGAGCGCACCGGGACAGGGGGCGCACGGGGAGCTGTTTTTT.

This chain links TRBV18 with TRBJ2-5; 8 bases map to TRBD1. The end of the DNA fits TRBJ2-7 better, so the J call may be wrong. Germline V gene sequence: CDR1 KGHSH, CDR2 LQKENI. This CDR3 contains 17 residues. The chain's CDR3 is CASSPYTSQGAAYEQYF. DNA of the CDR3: TGTGCCAGCTCACCCTACACCTCCCAGGGGGCGGCCTACGAGCAGTACTTC.

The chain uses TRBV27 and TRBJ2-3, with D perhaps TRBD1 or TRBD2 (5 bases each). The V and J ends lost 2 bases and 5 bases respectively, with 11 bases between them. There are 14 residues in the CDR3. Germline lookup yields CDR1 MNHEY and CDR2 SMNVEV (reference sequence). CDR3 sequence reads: CASSLIPGQDTQYF. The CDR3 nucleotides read TGTGCCAGCAGTTTAATCCCGGGGCAAGATACGCAGTATTTT.

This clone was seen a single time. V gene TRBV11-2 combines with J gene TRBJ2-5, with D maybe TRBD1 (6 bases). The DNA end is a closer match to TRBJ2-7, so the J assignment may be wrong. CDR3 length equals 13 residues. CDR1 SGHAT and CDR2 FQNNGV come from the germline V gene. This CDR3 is CASSFGTTYEQYF. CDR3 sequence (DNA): TGTGCCAGCAGCTTCGGGACAACCTACGAGCAGTACTTC.

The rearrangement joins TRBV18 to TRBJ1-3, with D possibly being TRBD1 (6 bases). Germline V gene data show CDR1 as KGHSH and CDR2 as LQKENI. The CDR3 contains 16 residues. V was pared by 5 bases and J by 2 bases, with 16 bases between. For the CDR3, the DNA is TGTGCCAGCTCAACCGGGGGGGCGACAACTGGAAACACCATATATTTT. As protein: CASSTGGATTGNTIYF.

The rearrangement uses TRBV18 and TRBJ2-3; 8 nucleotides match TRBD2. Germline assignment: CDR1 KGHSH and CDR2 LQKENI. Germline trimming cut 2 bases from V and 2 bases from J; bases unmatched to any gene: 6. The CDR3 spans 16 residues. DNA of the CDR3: TGTGCCAGCTCACCATTAAGCGGGGGAACCACAGATACGCAGTATTTT. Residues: CASSPLSGGTTDTQYF.

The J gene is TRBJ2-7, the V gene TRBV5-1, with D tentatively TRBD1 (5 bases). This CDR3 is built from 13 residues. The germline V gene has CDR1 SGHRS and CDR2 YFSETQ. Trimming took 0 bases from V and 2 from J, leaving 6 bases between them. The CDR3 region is CASSLEQAYEQYF. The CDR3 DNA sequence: TGCGCCAGCAGCTTGGAACAGGCCTACGAGCAGTACTTC.

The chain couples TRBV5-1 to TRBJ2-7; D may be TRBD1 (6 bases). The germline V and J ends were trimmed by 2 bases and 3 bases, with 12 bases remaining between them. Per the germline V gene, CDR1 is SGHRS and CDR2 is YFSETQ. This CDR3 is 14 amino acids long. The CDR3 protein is CASSLSQGDYEQYF. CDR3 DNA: TGCGCCAGCAGCTTATCACAGGGAGACTACGAGCAGTACTTC.

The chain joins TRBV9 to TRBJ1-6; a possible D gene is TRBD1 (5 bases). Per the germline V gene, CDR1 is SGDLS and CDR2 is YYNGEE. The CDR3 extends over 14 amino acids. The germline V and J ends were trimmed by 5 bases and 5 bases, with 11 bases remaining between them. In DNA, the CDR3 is TGTGCCAGCAGTGCCGGGACTAATAATTCACCCCTCCACTTT. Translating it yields CASSAGTNNSPLHF.

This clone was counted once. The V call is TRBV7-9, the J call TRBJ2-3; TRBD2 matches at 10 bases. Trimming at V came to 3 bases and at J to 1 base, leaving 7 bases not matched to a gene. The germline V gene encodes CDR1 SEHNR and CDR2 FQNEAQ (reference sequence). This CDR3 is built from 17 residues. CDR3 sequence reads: CASSFSPSGGRTDTQYF. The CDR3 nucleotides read TGTGCCAGCAGCTTTTCTCCTAGCGGGGGTCGCACAGATACGCAGTATTTT.

CDR3 sequence reads: CARSGTGGLEGYTF. The CDR3 DNA reads as TGTGCCCGCTCTGGGACAGGGGGCTTAGAGGGCTACACCTTC. V is TRBV30 and J is TRBJ1-2, with 12 bases lining up with TRBD1. The CDR3 loop spans 14 amino acids. V lost 8 bases, J lost 8 bases, and 12 bases stayed unmatched. Germline CDR1 reads GTSNPN; CDR2 reads SVGIG (reference sequence). Complete variable domain (other parts from reference TRBV30 and TRBJ1-2): SQTIHQWPATLVQPVGSPLSLECTVEGTSNPNLYWYRQAAGRGLQLLFYSVGIGQISSEVPQNLSASRPQDRQFILSSKKLLLSDSGFYLCARSGTGGLEGYTFGSGTRLTVV.

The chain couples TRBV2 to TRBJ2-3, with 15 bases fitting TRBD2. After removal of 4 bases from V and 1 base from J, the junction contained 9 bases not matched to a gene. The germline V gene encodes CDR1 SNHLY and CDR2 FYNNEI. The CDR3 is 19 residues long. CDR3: CASSVRTSGGGTRTDTQYF. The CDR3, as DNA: TGTGCCAGCAGTGTCCGGACTAGCGGGGGGGGCACTCGCACAGATACGCAGTATTTT.

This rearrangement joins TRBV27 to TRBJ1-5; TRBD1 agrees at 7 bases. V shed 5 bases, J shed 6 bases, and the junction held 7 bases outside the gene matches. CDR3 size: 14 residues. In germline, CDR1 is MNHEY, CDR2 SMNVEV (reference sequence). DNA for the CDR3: TGTGCCAGCAGTCTCGCCGACAGGGCTCAGCCCCAGCATTTT. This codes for CASSLADRAQPQHF.

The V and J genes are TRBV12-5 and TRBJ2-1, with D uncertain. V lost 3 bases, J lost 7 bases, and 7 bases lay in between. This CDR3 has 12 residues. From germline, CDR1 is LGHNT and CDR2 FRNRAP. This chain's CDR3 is CASGLGDNEQFF. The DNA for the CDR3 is TGTGCTAGTGGTTTAGGAGATAATGAGCAGTTCTTC.

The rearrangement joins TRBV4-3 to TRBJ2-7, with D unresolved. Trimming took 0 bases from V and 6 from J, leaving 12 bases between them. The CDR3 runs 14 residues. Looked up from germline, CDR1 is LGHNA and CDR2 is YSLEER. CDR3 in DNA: TGCGCCAGCAGCCAAGATAACGCCCGACTCGAGCAGTACTTC. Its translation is CASSQDNARLEQYF.

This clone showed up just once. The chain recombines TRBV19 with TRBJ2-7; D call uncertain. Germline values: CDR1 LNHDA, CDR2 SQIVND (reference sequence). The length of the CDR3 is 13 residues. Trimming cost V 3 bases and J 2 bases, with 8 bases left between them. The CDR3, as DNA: TGTGCCAGTAGTATCCGGAACCCCTACGAGCAGTACTTC. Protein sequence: CASSIRNPYEQYF.

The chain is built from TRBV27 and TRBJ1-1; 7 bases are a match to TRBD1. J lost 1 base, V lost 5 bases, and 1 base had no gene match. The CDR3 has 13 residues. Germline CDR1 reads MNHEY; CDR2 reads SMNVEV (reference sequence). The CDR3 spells CASSRTGNTEAFF. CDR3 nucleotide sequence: TGTGCCAGCAGTCGGACAGGGAACACTGAAGCTTTCTTT.